These T cell receptor beta chains were read from a single sample in a study of beta chain features in type 1 diabetes. The protocol was immunoSEQ multiplex PCR, while the TCRdb copy is restricted to in-frame clones and leaves out a portion. This table holds 600,000 to 700,000 clones, 9.5% to 15% found once. Specimen: naive CD4+ T cells from blood. The source of these receptors is a man aged 25 to 40 with type 1 diabetes. The CDR3 runs from the conserved cysteine through the conserved F or W. A D gene is named only where the DNA matches it firmly. Expanded clones get a size class; other rows say once, few or many, or leave the size out.

V gene	J gene	CDR3 length	clone size	D gene	CDR3 protein	CDR3 DNA
TRBV29-1	TRBJ2-7	10	few	-	CSVEMGEQYF	TGCAGCGTTGAAATGGGCGAGCAGTACTTC
TRBV9	TRBJ2-3	14	-	TRBD2	CASSRGLAEDTQYF	TGTGCCAGCAGCCGGGGACTAGCGGAAGATACGCAGTATTTT
TRBV5-4	TRBJ2-1	14	few	TRBD2	CASSLAGSYNEQFF	TGTGCCAGCAGCCTAGCGGGATCCTACAATGAGCAGTTCTTC
TRBV6-1	TRBJ1-5	13	few	-	CASSEPGSRPQHF	TGTGCCAGCAGTGAACCGGGATCTCGTCCCCAGCATTTT
TRBV13	TRBJ1-5	14	few	-	CASSFGGDDQPQHF	TGTGCCAGCAGCTTTGGAGGGGACGATCAGCCCCAGCATTTT
TRBV5-8	TRBJ2-7	15	-	TRBD2	CASSSLAGLSYEQYF	TGTGCCAGCAGCTCACTAGCGGGCTTATCCTACGAGCAGTACTTC
TRBV19	TRBJ2-2	13	-	-	CASSARATGELFF	TGTGCCAGTAGTGCCCGGGCCACCGGGGAGCTGTTTTTT
TRBV10-3	TRBJ1-6	15	many	TRBD1	CAISRTGGWNSPLHF	TGTGCCATCTCTCGGACAGGGGGCTGGAATTCACCCCTCCACTTT
TRBV4-3	TRBJ2-1	15	-	-	CASSSGGGRRSEQFF	TGCGCCAGCAGCTCCGGCGGCGGGCGGCGAAGTGAGCAGTTCTTC
TRBV10-3	TRBJ2-7	15	-	-	CASSYAGSSAYEQYF	TGTGCCAGCAGTTACGCGGGGTCTTCGGCCTACGAGCAGTACTTC
TRBV5-1	TRBJ1-1	16	-	-	CASSLGVEGIGTEAFF	TGCGCCAGCAGCTTGGGCGTTGAGGGTATCGGGACTGAAGCTTTCTTT
TRBV6-5	TRBJ1-2	14	-	TRBD1	CASSGWTGKDGYTF	TGTGCCAGCAGTGGTTGGACAGGGAAGGATGGCTACACCTTC
TRBV6-1	TRBJ1-5	13	-	TRBD1	CATDRVSNQPQHF	TGTGCCACCGACAGGGTAAGCAATCAGCCCCAGCATTTT
TRBV7-8	TRBJ1-1	13	-	-	CASSLSGEQAAFF	TGTGCCAGCAGCCTCAGCGGAGAGCAGGCAGCTTTCTTT
TRBV4-3	TRBJ2-1	17	few	TRBD1	CASSQSTGQGSYNEQFF	TGCGCCAGCAGCCAAAGCACTGGACAGGGTTCCTACAATGAGCAGTTCTTC
TRBV5-1	TRBJ1-5	15	-	TRBD1	CASSLSGTGGQPQHF	TGCGCCAGCAGCTTGTCCGGGACAGGGGGACAGCCCCAGCATTTT
TRBV6-6	TRBJ2-3	13	few	-	CATNKGATDTQYF	TGTGCCACCAACAAAGGGGCCACAGATACGCAGTATTTT
TRBV29-1	TRBJ2-5	11	few	-	CSARWQETQYF	TGCAGCGCCCGATGGCAAGAGACCCAGTACTTC
TRBV19	TRBJ1-6	16	few	TRBD1	CASSIFPGQGDSPLHF	TGTGCCAGTAGTATCTTTCCGGGACAGGGAGATTCACCCCTCCACTTT
TRBV6-6	TRBJ2-5	13	few	TRBD1	CASRGQPAGTQYF	TGTGCCAGCAGGGGACAGCCGGCAGGAACCCAGTACTTC
TRBV7-9	TRBJ2-6	18	-	TRBD1	CASKPTRGLLSGANVLTF	TGTGCCAGCAAACCCACCAGGGGGCTCCTCTCTGGGGCCAACGTCCTGACTTTC
TRBV7-2	TRBJ2-3	15	-	-	CASSLGSKHTDTQYF	TGTGCCAGCAGCCTAGGGTCCAAACACACAGATACGCAGTATTTT
TRBV5-1	TRBJ2-2	17	-	-	CASSLAQGITNTGELFF	TGCGCCAGCAGCTTGGCACAGGGAATCACGAACACCGGGGAGCTGTTTTTT
TRBV11-2	TRBJ1-3	16	-	-	CASSLGARSSGNTIYF	TGTGCCAGCAGCCTGGGGGCGCGTAGCTCTGGAAACACCATATATTTT
TRBV29-1	TRBJ1-4	17	few	-	CSVATGQVGKENEKLFF	TGCAGCGTTGCGACTGGGCAGGTGGGAAAGGAAAATGAAAAACTGTTTTTT
TRBV6-1	TRBJ1-1	11	few	-	CASRFDTEAFF	TGTGCCAGTAGATTCGACACTGAAGCTTTCTTT
TRBV10-3	TRBJ1-2	13	few	-	CAISNDANYGYTF	TGTGCCATCAGTAATGACGCTAACTATGGCTACACCTTC
TRBV10-3	TRBJ1-1	13	-	-	CAISESRGVEAFF	TGTGCCATCAGTGAGTCCAGGGGAGTAGAAGCTTTCTTT
TRBV9	TRBJ1-1	12	few	-	CASSVEDTEAFF	TGTGCCAGCAGCGTAGAGGACACTGAAGCTTTCTTT
TRBV11-2	TRBJ1-3	15	-	-	CASSSDSYSGNTIYF	TGTGCCAGCAGCTCGGACAGCTACTCTGGAAACACCATATATTTT